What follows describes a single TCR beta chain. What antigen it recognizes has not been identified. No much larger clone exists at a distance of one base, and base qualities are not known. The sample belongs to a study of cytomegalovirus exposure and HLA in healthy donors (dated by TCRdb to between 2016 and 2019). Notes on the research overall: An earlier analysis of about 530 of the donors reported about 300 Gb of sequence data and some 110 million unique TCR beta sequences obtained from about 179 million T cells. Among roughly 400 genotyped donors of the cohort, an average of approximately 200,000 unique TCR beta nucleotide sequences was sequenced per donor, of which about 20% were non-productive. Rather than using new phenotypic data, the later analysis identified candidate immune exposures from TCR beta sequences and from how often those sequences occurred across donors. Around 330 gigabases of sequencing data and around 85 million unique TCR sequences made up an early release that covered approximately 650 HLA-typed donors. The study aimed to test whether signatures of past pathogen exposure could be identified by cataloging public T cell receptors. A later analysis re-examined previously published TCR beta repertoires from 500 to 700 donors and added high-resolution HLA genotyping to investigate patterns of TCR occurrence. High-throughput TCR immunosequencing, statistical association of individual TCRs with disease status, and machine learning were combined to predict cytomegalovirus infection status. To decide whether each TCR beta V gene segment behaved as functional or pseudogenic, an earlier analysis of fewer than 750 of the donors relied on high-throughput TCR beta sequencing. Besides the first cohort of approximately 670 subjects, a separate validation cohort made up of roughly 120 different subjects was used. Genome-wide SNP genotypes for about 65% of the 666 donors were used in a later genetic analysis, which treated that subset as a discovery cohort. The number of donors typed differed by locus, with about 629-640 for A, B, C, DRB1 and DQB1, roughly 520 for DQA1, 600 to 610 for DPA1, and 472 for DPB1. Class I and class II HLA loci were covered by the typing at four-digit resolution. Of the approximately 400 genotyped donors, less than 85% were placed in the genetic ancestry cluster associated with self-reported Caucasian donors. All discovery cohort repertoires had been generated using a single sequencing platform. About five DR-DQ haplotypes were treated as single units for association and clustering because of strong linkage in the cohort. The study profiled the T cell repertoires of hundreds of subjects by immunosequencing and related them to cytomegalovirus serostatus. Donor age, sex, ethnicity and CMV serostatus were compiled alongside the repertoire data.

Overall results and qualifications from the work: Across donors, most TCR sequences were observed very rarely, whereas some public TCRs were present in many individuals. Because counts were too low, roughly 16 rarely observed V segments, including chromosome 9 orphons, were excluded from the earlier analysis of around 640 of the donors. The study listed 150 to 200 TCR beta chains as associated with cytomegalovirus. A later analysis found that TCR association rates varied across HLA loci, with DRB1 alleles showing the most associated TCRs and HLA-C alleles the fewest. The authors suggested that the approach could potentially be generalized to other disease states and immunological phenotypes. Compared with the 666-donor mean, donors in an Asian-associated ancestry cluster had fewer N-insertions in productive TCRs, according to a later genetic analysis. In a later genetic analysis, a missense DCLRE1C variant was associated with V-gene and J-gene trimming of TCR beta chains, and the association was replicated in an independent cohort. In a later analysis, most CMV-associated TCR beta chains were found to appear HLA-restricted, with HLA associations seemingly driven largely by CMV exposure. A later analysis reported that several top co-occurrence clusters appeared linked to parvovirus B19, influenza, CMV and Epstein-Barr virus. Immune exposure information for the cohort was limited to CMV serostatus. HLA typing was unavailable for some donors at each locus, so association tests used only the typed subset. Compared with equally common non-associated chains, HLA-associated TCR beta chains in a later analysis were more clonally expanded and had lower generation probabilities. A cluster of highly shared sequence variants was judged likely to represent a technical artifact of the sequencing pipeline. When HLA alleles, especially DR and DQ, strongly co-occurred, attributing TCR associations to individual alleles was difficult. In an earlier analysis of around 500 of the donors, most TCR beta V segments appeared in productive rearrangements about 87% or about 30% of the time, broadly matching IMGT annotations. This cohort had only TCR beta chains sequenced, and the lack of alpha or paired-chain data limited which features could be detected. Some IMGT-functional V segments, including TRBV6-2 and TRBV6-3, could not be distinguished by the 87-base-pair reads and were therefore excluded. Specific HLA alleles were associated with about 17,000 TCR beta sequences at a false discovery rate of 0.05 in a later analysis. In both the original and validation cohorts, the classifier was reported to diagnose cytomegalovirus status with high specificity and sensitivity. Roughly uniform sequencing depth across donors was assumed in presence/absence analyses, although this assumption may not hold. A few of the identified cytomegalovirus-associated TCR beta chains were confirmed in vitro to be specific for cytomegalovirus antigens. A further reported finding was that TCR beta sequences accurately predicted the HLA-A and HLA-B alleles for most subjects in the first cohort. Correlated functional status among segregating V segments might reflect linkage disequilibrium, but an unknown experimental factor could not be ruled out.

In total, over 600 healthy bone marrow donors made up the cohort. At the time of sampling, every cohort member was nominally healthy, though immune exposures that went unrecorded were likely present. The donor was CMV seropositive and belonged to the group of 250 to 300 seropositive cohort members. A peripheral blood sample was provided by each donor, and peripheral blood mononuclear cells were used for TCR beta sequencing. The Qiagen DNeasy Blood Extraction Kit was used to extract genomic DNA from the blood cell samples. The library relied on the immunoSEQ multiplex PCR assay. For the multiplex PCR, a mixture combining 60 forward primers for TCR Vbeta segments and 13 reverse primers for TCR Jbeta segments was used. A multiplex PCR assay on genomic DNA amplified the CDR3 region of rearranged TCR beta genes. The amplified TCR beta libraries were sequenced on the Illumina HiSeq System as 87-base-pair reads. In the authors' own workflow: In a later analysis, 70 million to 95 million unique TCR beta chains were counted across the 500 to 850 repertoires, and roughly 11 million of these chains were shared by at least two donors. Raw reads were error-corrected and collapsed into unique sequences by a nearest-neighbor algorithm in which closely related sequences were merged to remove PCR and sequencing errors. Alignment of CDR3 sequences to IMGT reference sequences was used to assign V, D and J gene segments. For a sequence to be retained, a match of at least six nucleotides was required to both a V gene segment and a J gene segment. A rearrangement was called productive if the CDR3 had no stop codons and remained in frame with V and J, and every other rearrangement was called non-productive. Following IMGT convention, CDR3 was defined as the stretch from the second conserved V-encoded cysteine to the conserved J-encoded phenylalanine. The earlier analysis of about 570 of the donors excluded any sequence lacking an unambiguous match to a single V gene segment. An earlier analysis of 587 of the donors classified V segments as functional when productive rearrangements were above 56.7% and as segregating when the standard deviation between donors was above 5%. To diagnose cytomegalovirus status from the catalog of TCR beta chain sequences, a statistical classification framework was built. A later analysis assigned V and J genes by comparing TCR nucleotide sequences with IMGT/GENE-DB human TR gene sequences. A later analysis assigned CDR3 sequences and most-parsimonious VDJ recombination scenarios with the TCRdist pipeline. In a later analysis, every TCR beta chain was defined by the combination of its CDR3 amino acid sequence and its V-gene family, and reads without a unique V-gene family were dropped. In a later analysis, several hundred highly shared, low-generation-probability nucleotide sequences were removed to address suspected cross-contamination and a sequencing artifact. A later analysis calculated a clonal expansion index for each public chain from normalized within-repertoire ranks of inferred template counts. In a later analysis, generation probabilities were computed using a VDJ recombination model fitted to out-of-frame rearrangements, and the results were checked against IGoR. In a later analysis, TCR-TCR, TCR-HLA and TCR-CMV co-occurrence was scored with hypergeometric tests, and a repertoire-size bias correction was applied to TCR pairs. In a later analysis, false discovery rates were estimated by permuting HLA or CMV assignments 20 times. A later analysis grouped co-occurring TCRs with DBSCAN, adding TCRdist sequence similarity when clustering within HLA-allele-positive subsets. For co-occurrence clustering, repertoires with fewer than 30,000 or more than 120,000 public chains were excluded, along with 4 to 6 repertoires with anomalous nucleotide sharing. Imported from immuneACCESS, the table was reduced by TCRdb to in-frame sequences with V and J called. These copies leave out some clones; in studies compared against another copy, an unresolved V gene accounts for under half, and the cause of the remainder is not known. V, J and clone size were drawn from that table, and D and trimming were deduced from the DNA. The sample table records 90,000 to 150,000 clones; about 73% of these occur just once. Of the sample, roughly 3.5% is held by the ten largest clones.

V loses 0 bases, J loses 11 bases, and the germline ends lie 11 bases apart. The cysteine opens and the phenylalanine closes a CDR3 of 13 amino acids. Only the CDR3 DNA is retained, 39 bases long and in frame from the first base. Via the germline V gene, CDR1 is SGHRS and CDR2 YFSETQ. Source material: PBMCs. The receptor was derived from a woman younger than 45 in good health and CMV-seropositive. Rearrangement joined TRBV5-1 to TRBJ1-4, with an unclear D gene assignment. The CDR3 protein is CASSLETSEKLFF. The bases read TGCGCCAGCAGCTTGGAGACCAGCGAGAAACTGTTTTTT.